These 9 T cell receptor beta chains were all obtained from the same sample, sequenced in a study of T cell responses to AZD1222 COVID-19 vaccine. Assay used: immunoSEQ multiplex PCR; TCRdb lists only in-frame clones, some missing. The sample has about 120,000 clones; 75% to 90% are singletons. The sequences come from peripheral blood, collected on day 0 of AZD1222 vaccination. The receptors come from an adult in good health.

This chain connects TRBV6-2 or TRBV6-3 to TRBJ2-1, with 7 bases matching TRBD1. The CDR3 has 14 residues. V lost 4 bases to trimming and J lost 8 bases; unmatched junction nucleotides: 8. CDR1 and CDR2 (germline): MNHEY, SVGEGT. CDR3 region: CASSLGTALDEQFF. DNA of the CDR3: TGTGCCAGCAGTTTAGGGACAGCTCTCGATGAGCAGTTCTTC.

The chain links TRBV6-5 to TRBJ1-1; perhaps TRBD1 as D (5 bases). The CDR3 has 14 residues. CDR1 and CDR2 (germline): MNHEY, SVGAGI. V lost 2 bases and J lost 5, with 12 bases in between. Written as DNA, the CDR3 is TGTGCCAGCAGTTACGCGCGGGGCTGGACTGAAGCTTTCTTT. Translation: CASSYARGWTEAFF.

In DNA, the CDR3 is TGTGCCAGCAGTCCCCTCGAGGACAGGCGCTATGGCTACACCTTC. Its protein is CASSPLEDRRYGYTF. This chain links TRBV27 with TRBJ1-2; 7 bases align to TRBD1. Trimming at V came to 5 bases and at J to 4 bases, leaving 10 bases not matched to a gene. Germline V gene sequence: CDR1 MNHEY, CDR2 SMNVEV (reference sequence). The CDR3 is 15 amino acids.

The chain carries TRBV28 and TRBJ2-7; the D is unclear. Germline V gene sequence: CDR1 MDHEN, CDR2 SYDVKM. The V end was cut by 6 bases, the J end by 3 bases, with 6 bases between. This CDR3 region has 11 residues. CDR3 amino acids: CASSSYYEQYF. CDR3 in DNA: TGTGCCAGCAGCTCGTACTACGAGCAGTACTTC.

The chain is built from TRBV7-3 and TRBJ1-2; 7 bases align to TRBD1. Germline-derived CDR1 and CDR2 are SGHTA and FQGTGA. This CDR3 has 15 amino acids. The J segment lost 5 bases and the V segment lost 5 bases, leaving 11 bases of the junction unmatched. The CDR3 region is CASSPVGGGGYGYTF. Written as DNA, the CDR3 is TGTGCCAGCAGCCCCGTGGGAGGGGGCGGGTATGGCTACACCTTC.

This clone was recorded a few times. The V gene is TRBV6-2 or TRBV6-3, the J gene TRBJ1-1, with 8 positions matching TRBD1. The germline V gene has CDR1 MNHEY and CDR2 SVGEGT. This CDR3 region has 13 residues. The junction had 8 bases not matched to a gene; V was cut back by 7 bases and J by 7 bases. The CDR3 sequence: CASIPDRAVEAFF. The CDR3 bases are TGTGCCAGCATCCCGGACAGGGCCGTTGAAGCTTTCTTT.

J is TRBJ1-2 and V is TRBV28; D remains ambiguous. Germline-derived CDR1 and CDR2 are MDHEN and SYDVKM. There are 14 residues in the CDR3. With 5 bases removed from V and 2 bases from J, the gap between germline ends came to 12 bases. The CDR3 bases are TGTGCCAGCAGTCCCCAGTGGAGGAACTATGGCTACACCTTC. Its translation: CASSPQWRNYGYTF.

The V call is TRBV27, the J call TRBJ1-1; D uncertain. The germline V gene has CDR1 MNHEY and CDR2 SMNVEV (reference sequence). V was cut by 3 bases and J by 1 base, with 9 bases left in between. This CDR3 contains 14 residues. CDR3: CASSLRGGNTEAFF. CDR3 bases: TGTGCCAGCAGTTTGCGGGGAGGGAACACTGAAGCTTTCTTT.

This chain connects TRBV5-1 to TRBJ2-3; D is unclear. Between the trimmed V and J ends, which lost 0 bases and 0 bases, there was a span of 5 bases. Per the germline V gene, CDR1 is SGHRS and CDR2 is YFSETQ. The CDR3 totals 14 residues. CDR3 bases: TGCGCCAGCAGCTTGGCCGGCAGCACAGATACGCAGTATTTT. Translated, it gives CASSLAGSTDTQYF.